The rows below give T cell receptor beta chains drawn from one sample of a study of neurological immune-mediated disorders. TCRdb used MiXCR to reprocess the 5' RACE reads, holding one entry per CDR3 protein. Found here are roughly 60,000 distinct CDR3 sequences, about an eighth of them singletons; the top ten hold about 2%. Sequences were obtained from PBMCs. These receptors all stem from a man aged 55 to 70 in good health. Both conserved end residues are part of each CDR3. D genes are given only for firm matches. Some rows mark clone size as missing; the rest say once, few, many or name a class of expanded clone.

v_call: TRBV10-3; d_call: TRBD2; cdr3_length: 14; clone_size: many; j_call: TRBJ2-1; cdr3_aa: CATWVGGAYNEQFF; cdr3_nt: TGTGCCACCTGGGTGGGGGGGGCCTACAATGAGCAGTTCTTC
v_call: TRBV7-8; d_call: TRBD1; cdr3_length: 17; clone_size: .; j_call: TRBJ2-2; cdr3_aa: CASSLVEQGAGTGELFF; cdr3_nt: TGTGCCAGCAGCTTAGTAGAACAGGGGGCAGGAACCGGGGAGCTGTTTTTT
v_call: TRBV4-3; d_call: .; cdr3_length: 16; clone_size: many; j_call: TRBJ1-3; cdr3_aa: CASSQEPLGSGNTIYF; cdr3_nt: TGCGCCAGCAGCCAAGAACCCTTGGGCTCTGGAAACACCATATATTTT
v_call: TRBV7-8; d_call: .; cdr3_length: 12; clone_size: few; j_call: TRBJ2-2; cdr3_aa: CASSTHTGELFF; cdr3_nt: TGTGCCAGCAGCACACACACCGGGGAGCTGTTTTTT
v_call: TRBV3-1; d_call: .; cdr3_length: 12; clone_size: many; j_call: TRBJ2-7; cdr3_aa: CASSSTGNEQYF; cdr3_nt: TGTGCCAGCAGTTCCACAGGGAACGAGCAGTACTTC
v_call: TRBV6-5; d_call: TRBD1; cdr3_length: 15; clone_size: .; j_call: TRBJ1-1; cdr3_aa: CASSRTGQGNTEAFF; cdr3_nt: TGTGCCAGCAGCCGCACCGGACAGGGGAACACTGAAGCTTTCTTT
v_call: TRBV6-6; d_call: TRBD2; cdr3_length: 16; clone_size: many; j_call: TRBJ2-5; cdr3_aa: CASSYPAGVPQETQYF; cdr3_nt: TGTGCCAGCAGTTACCCAGCGGGGGTTCCCCAAGAGACCCAGTACTTC
v_call: TRBV15; d_call: .; cdr3_length: 14; clone_size: many; j_call: TRBJ1-1; cdr3_aa: CATSPDTVVTEAFF; cdr3_nt: TGTGCCACCAGTCCGGACACCGTTGTGACTGAAGCTTTCTTT
v_call: TRBV20-1; d_call: TRBD2; cdr3_length: 14; clone_size: many; j_call: TRBJ2-3; cdr3_aa: CSAISSGGADTQYF; cdr3_nt: TGCAGTGCCATTTCTAGCGGGGGGGCAGATACGCAGTATTTT
v_call: TRBV20-1; d_call: .; cdr3_length: 16; clone_size: many; j_call: TRBJ1-6; cdr3_aa: CSARDLDTNWNSPLHF; cdr3_nt: TGCAGTGCTAGAGATCTAGACACAAACTGGAATTCACCCCTCCACTTT
v_call: TRBV10-2; d_call: .; cdr3_length: 18; clone_size: many; j_call: TRBJ2-3; cdr3_aa: CASRGFAGAPGAADTQYF; cdr3_nt: TGCGCCAGCAGGGGATTTGCGGGGGCCCCGGGGGCAGCCGATACGCAGTATTTT
v_call: TRBV13; d_call: TRBD2; cdr3_length: 15; clone_size: many; j_call: TRBJ2-1; cdr3_aa: CASKSSGGLYNEQFF; cdr3_nt: TGTGCCAGCAAATCTAGCGGGGGCTTATACAATGAGCAGTTCTTC
v_call: TRBV6-2/TRBV6-3; d_call: .; cdr3_length: 18; clone_size: .; j_call: TRBJ2-1; cdr3_aa: CASSPALGGSYPNNEQFF; cdr3_nt: TGTGCCAGCAGCCCTGCGTTAGGGGGGTCCTACCCTAACAATGAGCAGTTCTTC
v_call: TRBV29-1; d_call: .; cdr3_length: 13; clone_size: .; j_call: TRBJ1-1; cdr3_aa: CSVEGQRNTEAFF; cdr3_nt: TGCAGCGTTGAAGGACAGAGGAACACTGAAGCTTTCTTT
v_call: TRBV9; d_call: TRBD1; cdr3_length: 16; clone_size: many; j_call: TRBJ1-1; cdr3_aa: CASSSPGQGFGTEAFF; cdr3_nt: TGTGCCAGCAGCTCTCCGGGACAGGGGTTCGGCACTGAAGCTTTCTTT
v_call: TRBV20-1; d_call: .; cdr3_length: 13; clone_size: many; j_call: TRBJ2-3; cdr3_aa: CSTTRGYTDTQYF; cdr3_nt: TGCAGTACCACCAGGGGTTACACAGATACGCAGTATTTT
v_call: TRBV20-1; d_call: .; cdr3_length: 11; clone_size: many; j_call: TRBJ1-1; cdr3_aa: CSARENTEAFF; cdr3_nt: TGCAGTGCCCGGGAGAACACTGAAGCTTTCTTT
v_call: TRBV12-3/TRBV12-4; d_call: .; cdr3_length: 11; clone_size: many; j_call: TRBJ2-3; cdr3_aa: CASSFLDTQYF; cdr3_nt: TGTGCCAGCAGTTTTCTAGATACGCAGTATTTT
v_call: TRBV6-5; d_call: TRBD2; cdr3_length: 14; clone_size: many; j_call: TRBJ2-5; cdr3_aa: CASSRGGRQETQYF; cdr3_nt: TGTGCCAGCAGTCGGGGGGGTCGGCAAGAGACCCAGTACTTC
v_call: TRBV7-6; d_call: .; cdr3_length: 13; clone_size: few; j_call: TRBJ2-7; cdr3_aa: CASSLYGNYEQYF; cdr3_nt: TGTGCCAGCAGCTTATACGGGAACTACGAGCAGTACTTC
v_call: TRBV11-2; d_call: .; cdr3_length: 14; clone_size: many; j_call: TRBJ1-1; cdr3_aa: CASSPQPQNTEAFF; cdr3_nt: TGTGCCAGCAGCCCTCAGCCTCAGAACACTGAAGCTTTCTTT
v_call: TRBV6-5; d_call: .; cdr3_length: 17; clone_size: many; j_call: TRBJ1-6; cdr3_aa: CASSYSSPGARGSPLHF; cdr3_nt: TGTGCCAGCAGTTACTCGTCCCCCGGGGCCCGGGGTTCACCCCTCCACTTT
v_call: TRBV5-1; d_call: TRBD1; cdr3_length: 14; clone_size: many; j_call: TRBJ1-1; cdr3_aa: CASRPDRGGTEAFF; cdr3_nt: TGCGCCAGCAGGCCGGACAGGGGTGGCACTGAAGCTTTCTTT
v_call: TRBV6-2/TRBV6-3; d_call: TRBD1; cdr3_length: 16; clone_size: many; j_call: TRBJ1-5; cdr3_aa: CASSAPGQGKNQPQHF; cdr3_nt: TGTGCCAGCAGTGCCCCGGGACAGGGTAAGAATCAGCCCCAGCATTTT
v_call: TRBV20-1; d_call: .; cdr3_length: 15; clone_size: many; j_call: TRBJ2-5; cdr3_aa: CSARVDDFLQETQYF; cdr3_nt: TGCAGTGCTAGAGTGGATGACTTCCTCCAAGAGACCCAGTACTTC
v_call: TRBV11-2; d_call: .; cdr3_length: 13; clone_size: many; j_call: TRBJ1-1; cdr3_aa: CASSPRVDTEAFF; cdr3_nt: TGTGCCAGCAGCCCTCGGGTGGACACTGAAGCTTTCTTT
v_call: TRBV6-1; d_call: .; cdr3_length: 14; clone_size: once; j_call: TRBJ1-3; cdr3_aa: CASTGLGPVNTIYF; cdr3_nt: TGTGCCAGCACCGGATTGGGGCCGGTCAACACCATATATTTT
v_call: TRBV6-4; d_call: .; cdr3_length: 14; clone_size: many; j_call: TRBJ1-3; cdr3_aa: CARDCDDSGNTIYF; cdr3_nt: TGTGCCAGGGACTGCGACGACTCTGGAAACACCATATATTTT
v_call: TRBV20-1; d_call: .; cdr3_length: 16; clone_size: many; j_call: TRBJ2-1; cdr3_aa: CSATPSLGASYNEQFF; cdr3_nt: TGCAGTGCCACCCCCTCCCTCGGGGCTTCCTACAATGAGCAGTTCTTC
v_call: TRBV6-2/TRBV6-3; d_call: TRBD2; cdr3_length: 15; clone_size: many; j_call: TRBJ2-7; cdr3_aa: CASSFPGLAGDEQYF; cdr3_nt: TGTGCCAGCAGTTTTCCGGGACTAGCGGGGGACGAGCAGTACTTC
v_call: TRBV6-5; d_call: .; cdr3_length: 13; clone_size: .; j_call: TRBJ1-5; cdr3_aa: CASQGSFGQPQHF; cdr3_nt: TGTGCCAGCCAAGGGAGTTTCGGTCAGCCCCAGCATTTT
v_call: TRBV7-2; d_call: .; cdr3_length: 15; clone_size: many; j_call: TRBJ1-2; cdr3_aa: CASSLVAQGEYGYTF; cdr3_nt: TGTGCCAGCAGCTTAGTGGCACAGGGAGAATATGGCTACACCTTC
v_call: TRBV3-1; d_call: TRBD2; cdr3_length: 14; clone_size: many; j_call: TRBJ2-3; cdr3_aa: CASSQRGGTDTQYF; cdr3_nt: TGTGCCAGCAGCCAGCGGGGGGGGACAGATACGCAGTATTTT
v_call: TRBV5-1; d_call: .; cdr3_length: 14; clone_size: many; j_call: TRBJ2-1; cdr3_aa: CASSQNLVNNEQFF; cdr3_nt: TGCGCCAGCAGCCAGAACCTCGTAAACAATGAGCAGTTCTTC
v_call: TRBV29-1; d_call: .; cdr3_length: 12; clone_size: many; j_call: TRBJ2-5; cdr3_aa: CSVEQAEETQYF; cdr3_nt: TGCAGCGTTGAACAGGCAGAAGAGACCCAGTACTTC
v_call: TRBV5-1; d_call: .; cdr3_length: 14; clone_size: few; j_call: TRBJ2-7; cdr3_aa: CASSLGEPPYEQYF; cdr3_nt: TGCGCCAGCAGCTTGGGGGAGCCCCCCTACGAGCAGTACTTC
v_call: TRBV5-1; d_call: TRBD1; cdr3_length: 13; clone_size: many; j_call: TRBJ1-2; cdr3_aa: CASSITGGRGYTF; cdr3_nt: TGCGCCAGCAGCATCACAGGGGGCAGGGGCTACACCTTC
v_call: TRBV5-1; d_call: .; cdr3_length: 15; clone_size: many; j_call: TRBJ1-2; cdr3_aa: CASSLGQVSDYGYTF; cdr3_nt: TGCGCCAGCAGCTTGGGACAGGTGTCGGATTATGGCTACACCTTC
v_call: TRBV20-1; d_call: .; cdr3_length: 16; clone_size: many; j_call: TRBJ2-4; cdr3_aa: CSARATRDLAKNIQYF; cdr3_nt: TGCAGTGCTAGAGCAACACGAGACCTAGCCAAAAACATTCAGTACTTC
v_call: TRBV2; d_call: .; cdr3_length: 11; clone_size: many; j_call: TRBJ1-2; cdr3_aa: CASSEQGGYTF; cdr3_nt: TGTGCCAGCAGTGAACAGGGTGGCTACACCTTC
v_call: TRBV20-1; d_call: .; cdr3_length: 13; clone_size: many; j_call: TRBJ2-3; cdr3_aa: CSAVGGRTDTQYF; cdr3_nt: TGCAGTGCCGTGGGGGGACGCACAGATACGCAGTATTTT
v_call: TRBV3-1; d_call: .; cdr3_length: 13; clone_size: many; j_call: TRBJ1-5; cdr3_aa: CASSQARDQPQHF; cdr3_nt: TGTGCCAGCAGCCAAGCAAGGGATCAGCCCCAGCATTTT
v_call: TRBV20-1; d_call: .; cdr3_length: 14; clone_size: many; j_call: TRBJ1-1; cdr3_aa: CSASRGPLNTEAFF; cdr3_nt: TGCAGTGCTAGCAGGGGCCCTCTGAACACTGAAGCTTTCTTT
v_call: TRBV20-1; d_call: TRBD1; cdr3_length: 15; clone_size: many; j_call: TRBJ1-2; cdr3_aa: CSARDSTGVNYGYTF; cdr3_nt: TGCAGTGCTAGAGATAGTACAGGGGTTAACTATGGCTACACCTTC
v_call: TRBV12-3/TRBV12-4; d_call: .; cdr3_length: 14; clone_size: many; j_call: TRBJ1-6; cdr3_aa: CASRTGSYNSPLHF; cdr3_nt: TGTGCCAGCAGGACAGGTTCCTATAATTCACCCCTCCACTTT
v_call: TRBV28; d_call: .; cdr3_length: 16; clone_size: many; j_call: TRBJ2-7; cdr3_aa: CASSFYKTENAYEQYF; cdr3_nt: TGTGCCAGCAGTTTTTACAAGACAGAAAATGCTTACGAGCAGTACTTC
v_call: TRBV4-3; d_call: TRBD2; cdr3_length: 17; clone_size: .; j_call: TRBJ2-7; cdr3_aa: CASSQIASSGGTYEQYF; cdr3_nt: TGCGCCAGCAGCCAAATCGCCTCTAGCGGGGGAACCTACGAGCAGTACTTC
v_call: TRBV27; d_call: TRBD2; cdr3_length: 16; clone_size: many; j_call: TRBJ2-5; cdr3_aa: CASSLAKREQQETQYF; cdr3_nt: TGTGCCAGCAGTTTAGCCAAGCGGGAGCAACAAGAGACCCAGTACTTC